Shown below are 5 T cell receptor beta chains from a single sample sequenced in a study of vaccination effects on CD4 cells after COVID-19. Prior to sequencing, the ViraFEST assay stimulated PBMC with viral peptide pools, which expanded the antigen-specific CD4+ T cells. Researchers isolated CD4+ T cells once ten to eleven days of culture had elapsed. Either the mRNA-1273 or the BNT162b2 vaccine was given to participants as two doses. The method was immunoSEQ multiplex PCR; TCRdb's version includes in-frame clones alone and lacks a portion of them. The sample yields some 20,000 clones, around 77% seen once. Their cognate antigens are unknown. Here the sequenced sample was CD4+ T cells from PBMCs cultured with HCoV-229E spike peptides, taken after COVID-19 vaccination. These receptors were obtained from a human donor who received a COVID-19 vaccine.

As DNA, the CDR3 is TGTGCCATCAATCCAGGGGTGACAGATACGCAGTATTTT. Its protein product is CAINPGVTDTQYF. V and J are TRBV10-3 and TRBJ2-3, with D maybe TRBD1 (6 bases). V lost 7 bases to trimming and J lost 3 bases, with 11 bases between them. Per the germline V gene, CDR1 is ENHRY and CDR2 is SYGVKD. The CDR3 contains 13 residues.

This chain connects TRBV7-7 to TRBJ2-5; 7 bases fit TRBD1. Germline V lookup: CDR1 SSHAT, CDR2 FNYEAQ (reference sequence). The CDR3 has 15 amino acids. V trimming: 6 bases; J trimming: 2 bases; junction bases outside the gene matches: 9. The chain's CDR3 is CASSTGRGSQETQYF. CDR3 sequence (DNA): TGTGCCAGCAGTACGGGCAGGGGGTCACAAGAGACCCAGTACTTC.

This chain uses TRBV5-6 with TRBJ2-2; the D gene could be TRBD1 or TRBD2 (5 bases each). V was trimmed by 0 bases and J by 4 bases, leaving 22 bases between them. The CDR3 extends over 19 amino acids. Germline V gene lookup returns CDR1 SGHDT and CDR2 YYEEEE. CDR3 in DNA: TGTGCCAGCAGCTTGGAAGGGGTTAGTAGGGGAGTCGGCACCGGGGAGCTGTTTTTT. Amino acids: CASSLEGVSRGVGTGELFF.

This clone was picked up a small number of times. This chain links TRBV6-5 with TRBJ2-7; 8 bases are a match to TRBD1. V shed 5 bases and J 3 bases; nucleotides not matched to a gene: 6. This CDR3 is built from 14 residues. CDR1 is MNHEY and CDR2 is SVGAGI in the germline V gene. CDR3 in amino acids: CASSPTGEIYEQYF. The CDR3 DNA follows: TGTGCCAGCAGTCCGACAGGGGAAATCTACGAGCAGTACTTC.

V is TRBV30 and J is TRBJ1-4; D remains unclear. Trimming cost V 2 bases and J 7 bases, with 8 bases left between them. The CDR3 has 12 residues. Germline V gene data show CDR1 as GTSNPN and CDR2 as SVGIG (reference sequence). The CDR3 sequence: CAWSLGFEKLFF. Written as DNA, the CDR3 is TGTGCCTGGAGTTTAGGGTTTGAAAAACTGTTTTTT.